These 5 T cell receptor beta chains share one sample of origin, sequenced in a study of monozygotic twins with inflammatory bowel disease. From the 5' RACE reads, TCRdb lists one entry per CDR3 protein and no DNA. The sample totals around 140,000 distinct CDR3 sequences. Sequenced sample: blood. These TCRs come from a human donor with ulcerative colitis or Crohn's disease, or a healthy co-twin of an affected twin (not recorded which).

This chain connects TRBV12-3 or TRBV12-4 to TRBJ1-2; TCRdb gives TRBD1 as the D gene, but with no DNA this cannot be confirmed. CDR3 size: 14 residues. CDR3: CASRDWDPAGGYTF.

The chain links TRBV20-1 to TRBJ1-5; TCRdb picks TRBD1, but there is no DNA to check that call. This CDR3 has 15 residues. Germline CDR1 is DFQATT and CDR2 is SNEGSKA (reference sequence). The CDR3 sequence: CSAKGATGGGQPQHF.

V gene TRBV5-1 combines with J gene TRBJ2-7; with no DNA, the TCRdb D assignment of TRBD1 cannot be verified. Germline V gives CDR1 SGHRS, CDR2 YFSETQ. The CDR3 is 14 residues long. The CDR3 protein is CASRSGTASYEQYF.

This chain links TRBV7-2 with TRBJ1-4; absent DNA, TCRdb's TRBD1 call cannot be checked. From germline, CDR1 is SGHTA and CDR2 FQGNSA. CDR3 length: 14 amino acids. The CDR3 spells CASSSDWGEEKLFF.

The chain couples TRBV7-2 to TRBJ2-5; absent DNA, TCRdb's TRBD1 call cannot be checked. This CDR3 has 14 residues. The germline gives CDR1 SGHTA, CDR2 FQGNSA. CDR3 loop: CASSLTGYQETQYF.